This T cell receptor (beta chain) was sequenced in a study of cytomegalovirus exposure and HLA in healthy donors. The PCR had 60 Vbeta and 13 Jbeta primers. The protocol was immunoSEQ multiplex PCR, while the TCRdb copy is restricted to in-frame clones and leaves out a portion. The top ten hold around 11% of the sample, which has some 150,000 clones, around four fifths seen once. Germline CDR1 SGHTA, CDR2 FQGNSA. V lost 1 base and J 0 bases, leaving 13 bases between the germline ends. The CDR3 has 16 residues. The clonotype was recovered from a man aged 50 to 59 in good health and CMV-seropositive. The sequenced material came from PBMCs. V usage is TRBV7-2 and J usage is TRBJ2-7; D is unclear. CDR3 sequence (DNA): TGTGCCAGCAGCTTAGTCGGTACGACTGGCTCCTACGAGCAGTACTTC. Translated: CASSLVGTTGSYEQYF.